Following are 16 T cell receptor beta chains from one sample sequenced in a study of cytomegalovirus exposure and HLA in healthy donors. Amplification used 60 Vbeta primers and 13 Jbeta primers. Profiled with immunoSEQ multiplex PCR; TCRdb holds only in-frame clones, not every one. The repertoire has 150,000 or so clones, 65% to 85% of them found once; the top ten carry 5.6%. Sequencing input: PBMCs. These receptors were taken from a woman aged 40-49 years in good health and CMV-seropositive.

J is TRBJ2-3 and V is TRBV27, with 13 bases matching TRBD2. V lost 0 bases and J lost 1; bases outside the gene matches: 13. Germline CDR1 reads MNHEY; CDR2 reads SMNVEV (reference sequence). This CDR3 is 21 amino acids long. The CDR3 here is CASSLSSPTSGRERGTDTQYF. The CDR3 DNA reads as TGTGCCAGCAGTTTATCGAGCCCAACTAGCGGGAGGGAACGGGGCACAGATACGCAGTATTTT.

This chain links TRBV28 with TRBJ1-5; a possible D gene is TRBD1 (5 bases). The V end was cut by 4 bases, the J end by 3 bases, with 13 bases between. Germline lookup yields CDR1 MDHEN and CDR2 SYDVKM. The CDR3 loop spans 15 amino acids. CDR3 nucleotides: TGTGCCAGCAGTTCCGGGACTCTCGACAATCAGCCCCAGCATTTT. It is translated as CASSSGTLDNQPQHF.

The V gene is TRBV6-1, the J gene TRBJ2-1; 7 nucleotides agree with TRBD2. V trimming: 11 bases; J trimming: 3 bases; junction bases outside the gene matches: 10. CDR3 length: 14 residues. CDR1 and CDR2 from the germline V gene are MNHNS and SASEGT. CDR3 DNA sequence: TGTGCCGCGACTCGGGCTAGCGGCTACAATGAGCAGTTCTTC. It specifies CAATRASGYNEQFF.

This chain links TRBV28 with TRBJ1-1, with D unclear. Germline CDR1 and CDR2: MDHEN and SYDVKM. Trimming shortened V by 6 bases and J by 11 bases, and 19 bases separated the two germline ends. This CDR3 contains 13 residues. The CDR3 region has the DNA TGTGCCAGCAGCCGTATCGGGTCCGGTGAGGCTTTCTTT. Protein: CASSRIGSGEAFF.

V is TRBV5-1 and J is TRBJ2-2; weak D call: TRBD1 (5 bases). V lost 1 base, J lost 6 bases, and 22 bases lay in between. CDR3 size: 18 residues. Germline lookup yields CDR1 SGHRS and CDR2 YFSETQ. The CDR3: CASSLLGVDPTYPGELFF. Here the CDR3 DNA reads TGCGCCAGCAGCTTGTTAGGGGTGGACCCGACCTATCCCGGGGAGCTGTTTTTT.

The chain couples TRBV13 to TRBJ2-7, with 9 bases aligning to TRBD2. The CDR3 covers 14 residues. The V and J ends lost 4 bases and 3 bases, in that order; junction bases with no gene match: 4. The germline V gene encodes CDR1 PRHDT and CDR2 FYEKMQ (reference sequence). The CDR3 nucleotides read TGTGCCAGCAGCTCGGGACTAGCTCGCTACGAGCAGTACTTC. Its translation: CASSSGLARYEQYF.

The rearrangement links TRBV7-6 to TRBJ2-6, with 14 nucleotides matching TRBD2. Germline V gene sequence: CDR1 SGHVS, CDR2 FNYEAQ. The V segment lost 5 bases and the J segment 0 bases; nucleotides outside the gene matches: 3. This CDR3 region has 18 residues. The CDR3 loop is CASSLGTSGSSGANVLTF. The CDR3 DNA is TGTGCCAGCAGCCTGGGGACTAGCGGGAGCTCTGGGGCCAACGTCCTGACTTTC. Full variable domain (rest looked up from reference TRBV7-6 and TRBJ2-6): GAGVSQSPRYKVTKRGQDVALRCDPISGHVSLYWYRQALGQGPEFLTYFNYEAQQDKSGLPNDRFSAERPEGSISTLTIQRTEQRDSAMYRCASSLGTSGSSGANVLTFGAGSRLTVL.

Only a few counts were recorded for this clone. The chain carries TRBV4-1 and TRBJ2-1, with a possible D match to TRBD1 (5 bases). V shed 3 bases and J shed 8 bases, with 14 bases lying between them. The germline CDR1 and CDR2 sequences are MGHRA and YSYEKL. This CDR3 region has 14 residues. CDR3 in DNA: TGCGCCAGCAGCCACAATAGGGCCAGGGATGAGCAGTTCTTC. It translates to CASSHNRARDEQFF.

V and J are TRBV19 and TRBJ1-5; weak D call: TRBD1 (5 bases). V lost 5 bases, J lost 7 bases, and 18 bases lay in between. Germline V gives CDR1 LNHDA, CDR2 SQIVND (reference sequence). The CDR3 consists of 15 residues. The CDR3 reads CASSAGKSGNQPQHF. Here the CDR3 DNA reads TGTGCCAGTAGTGCCGGAAAGTCAGGGAACCAGCCCCAGCATTTT.

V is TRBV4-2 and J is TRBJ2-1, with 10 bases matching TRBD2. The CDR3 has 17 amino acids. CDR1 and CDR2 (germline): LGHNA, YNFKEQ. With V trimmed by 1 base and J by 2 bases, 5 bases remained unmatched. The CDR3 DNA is TGTGCCAGCAGCCAAGGGCCTAGCGGGAGCCCCTACAATGAGCAGTTCTTC. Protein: CASSQGPSGSPYNEQFF.

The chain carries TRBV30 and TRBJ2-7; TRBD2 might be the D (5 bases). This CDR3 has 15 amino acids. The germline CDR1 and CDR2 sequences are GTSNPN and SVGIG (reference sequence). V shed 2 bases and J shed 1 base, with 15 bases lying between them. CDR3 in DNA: TGTGCCTGGAGTCGGGGAAGAACGGGTTCCTACGAGCAGTACTTC. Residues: CAWSRGRTGSYEQYF.

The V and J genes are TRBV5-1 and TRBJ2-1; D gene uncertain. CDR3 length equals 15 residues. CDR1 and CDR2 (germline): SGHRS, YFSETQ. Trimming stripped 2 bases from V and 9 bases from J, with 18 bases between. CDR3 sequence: CASSFYARPSGEQFF. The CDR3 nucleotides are TGCGCCAGCAGCTTTTATGCGCGACCCTCGGGTGAGCAGTTCTTC.

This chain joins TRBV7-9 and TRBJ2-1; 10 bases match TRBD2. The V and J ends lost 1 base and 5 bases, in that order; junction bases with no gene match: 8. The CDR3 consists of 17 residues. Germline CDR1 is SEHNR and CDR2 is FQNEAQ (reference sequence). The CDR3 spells CASSLGSSGGQDNEQFF. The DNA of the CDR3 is TGTGCCAGCAGCTTAGGTAGTAGCGGGGGGCAAGACAATGAGCAGTTCTTC.

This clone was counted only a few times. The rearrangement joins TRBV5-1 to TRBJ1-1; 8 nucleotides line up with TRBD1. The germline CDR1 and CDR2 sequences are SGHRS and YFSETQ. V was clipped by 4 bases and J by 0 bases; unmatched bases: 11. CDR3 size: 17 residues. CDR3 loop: CASSVSGTGTLNTEAFF. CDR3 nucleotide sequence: TGCGCCAGCAGCGTTTCCGGGACAGGAACCTTGAACACTGAAGCTTTCTTT. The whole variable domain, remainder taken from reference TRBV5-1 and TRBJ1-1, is KAGVTQTPRYLIKTRGQQVTLSCSPISGHRSVSWYQQTPGQGLQFLFEYFSETQRNKGNFPGRFSGRQFSNSRSEMNVSTLELGDSALYLCASSVSGTGTLNTEAFFGQGTRLTVV.

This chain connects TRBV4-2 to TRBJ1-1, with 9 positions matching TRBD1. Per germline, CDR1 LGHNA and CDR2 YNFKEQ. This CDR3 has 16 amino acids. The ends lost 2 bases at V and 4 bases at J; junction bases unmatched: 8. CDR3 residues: CASSQQMTGGVTEAFF. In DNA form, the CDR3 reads TGTGCCAGCAGCCAACAAATGACAGGGGGAGTCACTGAAGCTTTCTTT.

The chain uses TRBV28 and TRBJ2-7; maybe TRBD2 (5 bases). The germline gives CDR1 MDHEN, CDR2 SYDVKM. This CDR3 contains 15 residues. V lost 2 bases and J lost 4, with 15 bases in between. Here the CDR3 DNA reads TGTGCCAGCAGTTTAGGACTTGATCGACCTTACGAGCAGTACTTC. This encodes CASSLGLDRPYEQYF.